The 20 T cell receptor beta chains given below trace back to one sample, sequenced in a study of CXCR3-negative and CXCR3-positive naive CD8 T cells. 5' RACE with UMI labels generated the TRB cDNA libraries. Using the 5' RACE reads, TCRdb records one entry per CDR3 protein without DNA. Its listing shows tens of thousands of distinct CDR3 sequences. The sequenced sample was memory CD8+ T cells from blood. The receptors originated from a human donor in good health. Some clones in this sample may be carry-over from other donors' samples.

The V call is TRBV4-1, the J call TRBJ2-7. This CDR3 has 13 residues. CDR1 is MGHRA, CDR2 YSYEKL, per germline. CDR3: CASSQENSYEQYF.

The chain is built from TRBV14 and TRBJ2-7. This CDR3 is 15 amino acids long. Germline values: CDR1 SGHDN, CDR2 FVKESK. The CDR3 region is CASSQEVASLYEQYF. The whole variable domain, remainder taken from reference TRBV14 and TRBJ2-7, is EAGVTQFPSHSVIEKGQTVTLRCDPISGHDNLYWYRRVMGKEIKFLLHFVKESKQDESGMPNNRFLAERTGGTYSTLKVQPAELEDSGVYFCASSQEVASLYEQYFGPGTRLTVT.

The chain employs TRBV4-1 and TRBJ2-2. Per the germline V gene, CDR1 is MGHRA and CDR2 is YSYEKL. The CDR3 totals 14 residues. The CDR3 protein is CASSNRGNTGELFF.

The V call is TRBV29-1, the J call TRBJ2-7. CDR3 size: 15 residues. Germline CDR1 and CDR2: SQVTM and ANQGSEA. CDR3 amino acids: CSVALAGGSSYEQYF.

The CDR3 loop is CASSFRGLWYEQYF. The V and J genes are TRBV12-3 or TRBV12-4 and TRBJ2-7; the TCRdb D gene call, TRBD1, has no DNA to confirm it. This CDR3 has 14 residues.

This chain links TRBV4-3 with TRBJ2-3. The CDR3 totals 17 residues. Germline CDR1 LGHNA, CDR2 YSLEER. CDR3 sequence reads: CASSQDLTAISTDTQYF.

This chain connects TRBV12-3 or TRBV12-4 to TRBJ2-2; TCRdb picks TRBD1, but there is no DNA to check that call. This CDR3 has 15 residues. The CDR3 protein is CASILRDRGTGELFF.

J is TRBJ2-7 and V is TRBV28; TCRdb's D call of TRBD2 is untestable without DNA. Per the germline V gene, CDR1 is MDHEN and CDR2 is SYDVKM. The CDR3 totals 15 residues. CDR3 in amino acids: CASSLRAGTALEQYF.

This chain joins TRBV29-1 and TRBJ2-4. Germline V CDR1 and CDR2: SQVTM, ANQGSEA. This CDR3 comprises 11 residues. The CDR3 sequence: CSVEDRNIQYF.

The chain carries TRBV5-6 and TRBJ2-3; TCRdb's D gene call, TRBD1, goes unchecked for lack of DNA. This CDR3 comprises 17 residues. Germline V lookup: CDR1 SGHDT, CDR2 YYEEEE. The CDR3 sequence: CASSFPQGAGSSLRQHF.

The V call is TRBV20-1, the J call TRBJ2-7; TCRdb gives TRBD1 as the D gene, but with no DNA this cannot be confirmed. CDR1 and CDR2 from the germline V gene are DFQATT and SNEGSKA (reference sequence). The CDR3 sequence is 18 residues long. CDR3 in amino acids: CSARPRDARGKNTYEQYF.

This sequence joins TRBV10-3 and TRBJ2-7; TCRdb designates TRBD1, a call that cannot be tested without DNA. Germline V gene lookup returns CDR1 ENHRY and CDR2 SYGVKD. The CDR3 is made up of 13 amino acids. The CDR3 loop reads CAISGRQGYEQYF.

The J gene is TRBJ2-7, the V gene TRBV10-3; as DNA is missing, the TRBD2 call by TCRdb cannot be tested. The CDR3 runs to 15 residues. Per germline, CDR1 ENHRY and CDR2 SYGVKD. The CDR3 sequence: CAISESGLARNEQYF.

The gene calls are TRBV28 and TRBJ2-1; TCRdb names TRBD1, which stays unverified in the absence of DNA. Looked up from germline, CDR1 is MDHEN and CDR2 is SYDVKM. The CDR3 totals 14 residues. The CDR3 spells CASSRPNQGNEQFF.

The V and J genes are TRBV29-1 and TRBJ2-2; TCRdb calls TRBD2, which cannot be checked without DNA. The CDR3 is made up of 12 amino acids. Per the germline V gene, CDR1 is SQVTM and CDR2 is ANQGSEA. The CDR3 here is CSVPAGSGELFF.

The chain uses TRBV4-2 and TRBJ2-5; checking the TCRdb D call of TRBD2 is not possible without DNA. The CDR3 has 16 residues. CDR1 and CDR2 from the germline V gene are LGHNA and YNFKEQ. CDR3 amino acids: CASSQDDSGGPETQYF.

According to its frequency, this clonotype is large. The V gene is TRBV27, the J gene TRBJ2-1; the D call from TCRdb, TRBD1, cannot be confirmed without DNA. Looked up from germline, CDR1 is MNHEY and CDR2 is SMNVEV (reference sequence). The length of the CDR3 is 15 residues. The CDR3 sequence: CASRLPGQGYNEQFF.

The chain has TRBV13 and TRBJ2-3; TCRdb's D call of TRBD2 is untestable without DNA. Per germline, CDR1 PRHDT and CDR2 FYEKMQ (reference sequence). The CDR3 totals 17 residues. CDR3 loop: CASSIETSGGNTDTQYF.

V and J are TRBV23-1 and TRBJ2-3; TCRdb designates TRBD1, a call that cannot be tested without DNA. TRBV23-1 is an ORF, with its function uncertain. The CDR3 is 13 residues long. CDR3 in amino acids: CASSPGCSYTQYF.

The rearrangement uses TRBV29-1 and TRBJ2-5; absent DNA, TCRdb's TRBD2 call cannot be checked. CDR3 length: 12 residues. Looked up from germline, CDR1 is SQVTM and CDR2 is ANQGSEA. CDR3 residues: CSVEGREETPYF.